The T cell receptor (beta chain) described here comes from a study of radiation and T cells in renal cell carcinoma. Time point indicated: blood 4 weeks post-SBRT, at nephrectomy. Indicated treatment: 15 Gy SBRT to primary tumor, nephrectomy 4 weeks later. Libraries were prepared by immunoSEQ multiplex PCR; TCRdb keeps only in-frame clonotypes and omits some of them. Found here are 130,000 to 150,000 clones, 75% to 90% of them singletons; the top ten hold over 15%. The V and J ends lost 3 bases and 5 bases, in that order; junction bases with no gene match: 9. This CDR3 is built from 15 residues. Germline loops: CDR1 SGHNT, CDR2 YYREEE (reference sequence).

The clonotype originates from a woman aged 50 to 65 with renal cell carcinoma. Source: blood, taken from a patient whose treatment included radiotherapy and nephrectomy. J is TRBJ1-1 and V is TRBV5-4, with 8 bases matching TRBD1. The CDR3 sequence is CASSSVTGGATEAFF. The DNA of the CDR3 is TGTGCCAGCAGCTCCGTCACAGGGGGAGCAACTGAAGCTTTCTTT. The entire variable domain, with the rest obtained from reference TRBV5-4 and TRBJ1-1, is as follows: ETGVTQSPTHLIKTRGQQVTLRCSSQSGHNTVSWYQQALGQGPQFIFQYYREEENGRGNFPPRFSGLQFPNYSSELNVNALELDDSALYLCASSSVTGGATEAFFGQGTRLTVV.